This TCR beta chain was retrieved from a study of PD-L1 blockade in urothelial cancer. Looking at the study overall: The study started patients on atezolizumab in about 2014, giving 1,200 mg intravenously every 3 weeks.

Produced via immunoSEQ multiplex PCR; TCRdb's table is partial and in-frame only. The data contain roughly 29,000 clones, 84% of them singletons. Specified time point: peripheral blood 6 weeks after treatment start. Per the germline V gene, CDR1 is SGDLS and CDR2 is YYNGEE. This CDR3 is 14 amino acids long. Trimming took 0 bases from V and 4 from J, leaving 7 bases between them. The clonotype comes from a man between 65 and 80 years old with urothelial cancer. The rearrangement links TRBV9 to TRBJ2-2; tentative D call: TRBD2 (5 bases). The sequencing here drew on PBMCs, taken around atezolizumab (anti-PD-L1) treatment. DNA of the CDR3: TGTGCCAGCAGCGTAGCGGGGAGCACCGGGGAGCTGTTTTTT. Its protein product is CASSVAGSTGELFF.